Described below is a single T cell receptor beta chain sequence and its context. Its antigen is currently unknown. The sample holds other DNA sequences that translate to the same CDR3. The data derive from a study of shared clonotypes between healthy human individuals. Whole-study findings and limits: It was the non-shared clonotypes that had lower generation probabilities than clonotypes shared by all four donors.

Profiling relied on immunoSEQ multiplex PCR, and the TCRdb table lists in-frame clones only, not all of them. In the table there are about 380,000 clones, about 96% of which are singletons. The sample was memory CD8+ T cells sorted from blood. Subset defined: CD45RO+ cells pooled with CCR7-negative TemRA cells. This receptor was obtained from a man aged 25-40 years in good health.

The CDR3 region is CASSLGTEAFF. CDR3 bases: TGTGCCAGCAGCCTGGGGACTGAAGCTTTCTTT. This rearrangement joins TRBV27 to TRBJ1-1; D remains unclear. Trimming stripped 6 bases from V and 5 bases from J, with 7 bases between. The CDR3 contains 11 residues. Germline V gene data show CDR1 as MNHEY and CDR2 as SMNVEV (reference sequence).